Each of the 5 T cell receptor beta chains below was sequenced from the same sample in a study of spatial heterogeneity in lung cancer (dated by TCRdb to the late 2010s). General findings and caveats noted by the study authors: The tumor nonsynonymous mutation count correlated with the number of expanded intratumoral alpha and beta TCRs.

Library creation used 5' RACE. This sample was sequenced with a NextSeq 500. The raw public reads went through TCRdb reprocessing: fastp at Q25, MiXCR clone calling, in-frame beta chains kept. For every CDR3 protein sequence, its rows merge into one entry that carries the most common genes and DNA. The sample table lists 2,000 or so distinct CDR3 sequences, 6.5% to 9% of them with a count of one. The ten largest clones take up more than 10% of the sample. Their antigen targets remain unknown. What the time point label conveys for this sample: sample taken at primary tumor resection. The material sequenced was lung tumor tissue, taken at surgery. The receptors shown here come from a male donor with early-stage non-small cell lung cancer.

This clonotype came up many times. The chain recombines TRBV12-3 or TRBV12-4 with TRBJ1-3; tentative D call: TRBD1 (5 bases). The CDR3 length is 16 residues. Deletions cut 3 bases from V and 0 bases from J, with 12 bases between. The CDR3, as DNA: TGTGCCAGCAGTTTCGGGACGGCGAGCTCTGGAAACACCATATATTTT. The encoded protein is CASSFGTASSGNTIYF.

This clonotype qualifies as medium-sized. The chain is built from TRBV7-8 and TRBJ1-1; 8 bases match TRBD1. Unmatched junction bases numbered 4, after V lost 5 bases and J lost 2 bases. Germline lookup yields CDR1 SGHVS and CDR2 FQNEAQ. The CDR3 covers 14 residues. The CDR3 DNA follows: TGTGCCAGCAGCGCTGACAGGGGTAACACTGAAGCTTTCTTT. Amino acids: CASSADRGNTEAFF.

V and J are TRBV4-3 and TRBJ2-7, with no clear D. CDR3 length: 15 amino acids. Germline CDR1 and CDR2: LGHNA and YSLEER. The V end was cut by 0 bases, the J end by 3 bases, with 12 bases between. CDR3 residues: CASSQDLNSYYEQYF. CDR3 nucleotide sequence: TGCGCCAGCAGCCAAGATCTGAACAGCTACTACGAGCAGTACTTC.

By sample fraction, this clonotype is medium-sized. The CDR3 sequence: CASSLGSGGLTDTQYF. The DNA for the CDR3 is TGCGCCAGCAGCTTAGGTAGCGGGGGACTGACAGATACGCAGTATTTT. The V gene is TRBV5-1, the J gene TRBJ2-3, with 9 bases identical to TRBD2. The CDR3 is 16 residues long. The ends lost 2 bases at V and 3 bases at J; junction bases unmatched: 7. CDR1 SGHRS and CDR2 YFSETQ come from the germline V gene.

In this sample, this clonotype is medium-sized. The CDR3 bases are TGTGCCAGCAGCTTTCGCAGGGAAGACTATGGCTACACCTTC. Protein: CASSFRREDYGYTF. V gene TRBV7-9 combines with J gene TRBJ1-2, with D perhaps matching TRBD1 (5 bases). The germline V gene encodes CDR1 SEHNR and CDR2 FQNEAQ (reference sequence). Trimming removed 3 bases from V and 3 bases from J, with 11 bases in between. The CDR3 consists of 14 residues.